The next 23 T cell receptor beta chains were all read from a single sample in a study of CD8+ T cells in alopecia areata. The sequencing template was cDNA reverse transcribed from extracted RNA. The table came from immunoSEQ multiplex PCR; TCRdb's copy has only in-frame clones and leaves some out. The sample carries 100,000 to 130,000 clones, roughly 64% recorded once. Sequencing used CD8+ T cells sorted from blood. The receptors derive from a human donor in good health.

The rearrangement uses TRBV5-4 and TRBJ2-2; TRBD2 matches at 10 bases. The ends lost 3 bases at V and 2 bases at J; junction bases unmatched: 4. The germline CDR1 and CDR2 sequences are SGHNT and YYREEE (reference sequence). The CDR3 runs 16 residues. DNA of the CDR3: TGTGCCAGCAGCTCTGGACTAGCGGATAACACCGGGGAGCTGTTTTTT. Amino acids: CASSSGLADNTGELFF.

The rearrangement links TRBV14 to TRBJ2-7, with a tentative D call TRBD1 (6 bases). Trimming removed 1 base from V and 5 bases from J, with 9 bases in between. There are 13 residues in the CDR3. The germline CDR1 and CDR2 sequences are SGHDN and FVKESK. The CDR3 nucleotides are TGTGCCAGCAGCCAAGTACCAGGGGACGAGCAGTACTTC. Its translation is CASSQVPGDEQYF.

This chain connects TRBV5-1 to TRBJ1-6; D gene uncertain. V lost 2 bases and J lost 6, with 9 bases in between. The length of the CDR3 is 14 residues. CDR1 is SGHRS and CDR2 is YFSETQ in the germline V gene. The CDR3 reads CASSLIEGNSPLHF. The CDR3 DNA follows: TGCGCCAGCAGCTTAATAGAGGGTAATTCACCCCTCCACTTT.

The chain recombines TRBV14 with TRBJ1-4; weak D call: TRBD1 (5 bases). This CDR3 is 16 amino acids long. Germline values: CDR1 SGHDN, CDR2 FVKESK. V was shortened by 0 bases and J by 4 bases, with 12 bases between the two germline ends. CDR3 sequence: CASSQELGLFNEKLFF. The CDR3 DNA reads TGTGCCAGCAGCCAAGAGCTGGGACTGTTTAATGAAAAACTGTTTTTT.

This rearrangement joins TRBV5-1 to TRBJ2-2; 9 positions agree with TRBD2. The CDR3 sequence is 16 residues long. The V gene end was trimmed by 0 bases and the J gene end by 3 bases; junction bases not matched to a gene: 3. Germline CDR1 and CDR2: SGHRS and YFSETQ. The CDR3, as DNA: TGCGCCAGCAGCTTGGAACTAGCGGGTTACACCGGGGAGCTGTTTTTT. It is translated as CASSLELAGYTGELFF.

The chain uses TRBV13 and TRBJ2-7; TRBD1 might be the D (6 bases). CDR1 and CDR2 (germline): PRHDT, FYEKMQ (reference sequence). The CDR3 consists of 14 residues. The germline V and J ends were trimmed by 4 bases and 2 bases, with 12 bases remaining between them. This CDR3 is CASSSTGYPYEQYF. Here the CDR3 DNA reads TGTGCCAGCAGCTCCACAGGGTACCCCTACGAGCAGTACTTC.

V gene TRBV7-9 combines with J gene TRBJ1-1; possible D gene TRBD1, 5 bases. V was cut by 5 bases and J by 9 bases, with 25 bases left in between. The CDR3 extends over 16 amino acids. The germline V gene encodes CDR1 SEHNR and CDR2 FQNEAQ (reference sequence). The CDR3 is CASSPADKGWLLQAFF. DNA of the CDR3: TGTGCCAGCAGCCCCGCGGACAAGGGCTGGCTACTGCAAGCTTTCTTT.

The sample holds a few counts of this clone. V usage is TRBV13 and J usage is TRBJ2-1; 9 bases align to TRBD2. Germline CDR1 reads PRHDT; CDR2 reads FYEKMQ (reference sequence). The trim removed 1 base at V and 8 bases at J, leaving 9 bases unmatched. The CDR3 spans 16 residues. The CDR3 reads CASSLVLAGGPDEQFF. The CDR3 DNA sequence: TGTGCCAGCAGCTTAGTACTGGCGGGGGGGCCAGATGAGCAGTTCTTC. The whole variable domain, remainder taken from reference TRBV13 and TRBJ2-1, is AAGVIQSPRHLIKEKRETATLKCYPIPRHDTVYWYQQGPGQDPQFLISFYEKMQSDKGSIPDRFSAQQFSDYHSELNMSSLELGDSALYFCASSLVLAGGPDEQFFGPGTRLTVL.

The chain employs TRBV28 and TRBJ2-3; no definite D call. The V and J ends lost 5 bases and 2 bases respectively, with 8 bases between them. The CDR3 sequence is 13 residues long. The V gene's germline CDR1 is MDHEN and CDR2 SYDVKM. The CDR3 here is CASSDTATDTQYF. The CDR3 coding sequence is TGTGCCAGCAGTGACACCGCCACAGATACGCAGTATTTT.

CDR3 sequence (DNA): TGTGCCAGCACCCCCCTCGGGGGGAGGGGGGGAGACAATGAGCAGTTCTTC. Its translation: CASTPLGGRGGDNEQFF. The gene calls are TRBV13 and TRBJ2-1, with D possibly being TRBD2 (7 bases). V lost 7 bases, J lost 5 bases, and 24 bases lay in between. From germline, CDR1 is PRHDT and CDR2 FYEKMQ (reference sequence). The CDR3 is made up of 17 amino acids.

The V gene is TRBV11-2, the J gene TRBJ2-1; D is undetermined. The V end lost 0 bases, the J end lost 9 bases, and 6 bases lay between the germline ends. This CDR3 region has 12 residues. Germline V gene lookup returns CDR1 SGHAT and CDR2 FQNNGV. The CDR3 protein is CASSLDRGEQFF. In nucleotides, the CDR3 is TGTGCCAGCAGCTTAGATCGTGGTGAGCAGTTCTTC.

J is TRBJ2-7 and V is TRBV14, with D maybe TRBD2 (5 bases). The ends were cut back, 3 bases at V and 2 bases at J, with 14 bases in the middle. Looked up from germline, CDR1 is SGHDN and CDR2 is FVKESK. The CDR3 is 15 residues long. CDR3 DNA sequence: TGTGCCAGCAGCCAGAGGATAGGGAGCCCCTACGAGCAGTACTTC. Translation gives CASSQRIGSPYEQYF.

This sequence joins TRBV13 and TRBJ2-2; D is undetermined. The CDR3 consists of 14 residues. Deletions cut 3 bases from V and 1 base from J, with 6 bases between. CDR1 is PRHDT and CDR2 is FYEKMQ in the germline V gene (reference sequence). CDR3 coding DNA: TGTGCCAGCAGCTTCTCACTGAACACCGGGGAGCTGTTTTTT. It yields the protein CASSFSLNTGELFF.

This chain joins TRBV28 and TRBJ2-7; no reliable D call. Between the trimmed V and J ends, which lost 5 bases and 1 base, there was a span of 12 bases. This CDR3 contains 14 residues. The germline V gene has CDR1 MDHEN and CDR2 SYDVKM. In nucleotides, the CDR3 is TGTGCCAGCAGTCCGAAAAGCCCGTCCTACGAGCAGTACTTC. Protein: CASSPKSPSYEQYF.

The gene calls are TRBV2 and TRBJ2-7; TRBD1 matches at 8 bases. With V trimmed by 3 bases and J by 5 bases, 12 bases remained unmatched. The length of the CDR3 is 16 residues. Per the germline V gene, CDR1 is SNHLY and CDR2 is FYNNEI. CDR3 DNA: TGTGCCAGCAGTGATCAATCCCGGGACAGGCCTCACGAGCAGTACTTC. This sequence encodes CASSDQSRDRPHEQYF.

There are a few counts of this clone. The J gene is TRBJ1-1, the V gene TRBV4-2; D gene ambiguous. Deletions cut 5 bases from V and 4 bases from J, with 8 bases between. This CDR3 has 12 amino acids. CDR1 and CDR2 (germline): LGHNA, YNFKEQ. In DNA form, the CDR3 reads TGTGCCAGCAGCTTGAGAGGCACTGAAGCTTTCTTT. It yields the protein CASSLRGTEAFF.

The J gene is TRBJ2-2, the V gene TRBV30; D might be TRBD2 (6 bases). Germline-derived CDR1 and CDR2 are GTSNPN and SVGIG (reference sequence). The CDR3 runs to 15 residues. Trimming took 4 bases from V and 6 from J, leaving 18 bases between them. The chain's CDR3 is CAWTRHRGWAGELFF. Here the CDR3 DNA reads TGTGCCTGGACACGCCACCGGGGGTGGGCCGGGGAGCTGTTTTTT.

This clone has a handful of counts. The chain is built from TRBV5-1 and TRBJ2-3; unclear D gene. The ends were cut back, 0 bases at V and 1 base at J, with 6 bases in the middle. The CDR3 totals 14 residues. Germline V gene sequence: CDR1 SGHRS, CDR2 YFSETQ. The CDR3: CASSLDDGTDTQYF. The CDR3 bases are TGCGCCAGCAGCTTGGATGATGGCACAGATACGCAGTATTTT.

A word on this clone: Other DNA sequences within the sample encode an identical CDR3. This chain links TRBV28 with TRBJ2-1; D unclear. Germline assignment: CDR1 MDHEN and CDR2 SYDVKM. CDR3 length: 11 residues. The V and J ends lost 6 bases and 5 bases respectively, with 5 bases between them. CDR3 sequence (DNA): TGTGCCAGCAGACTGGACAATGAGCAGTTCTTC. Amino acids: CASRLDNEQFF.

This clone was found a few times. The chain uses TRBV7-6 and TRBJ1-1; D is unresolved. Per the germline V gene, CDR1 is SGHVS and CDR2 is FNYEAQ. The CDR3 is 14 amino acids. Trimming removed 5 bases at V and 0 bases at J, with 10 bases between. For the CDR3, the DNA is TGTGCCAGCAGCCCAGAGCCGATGAACACTGAAGCTTTCTTT. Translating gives CASSPEPMNTEAFF.

CDR3 nucleotide sequence: TGTGCCAGCAGCCCTAGGGCAGGGCCGGAAGCTTTCTTT. Protein product: CASSPRAGPEAFF. V is TRBV13 and J is TRBJ1-1, with a weak D call TRBD1 (5 bases). The V gene lost 5 bases and the J gene lost 8 bases, with 15 bases spanning the gap. Per the germline V gene, CDR1 is PRHDT and CDR2 is FYEKMQ (reference sequence). CDR3 length: 13 amino acids.

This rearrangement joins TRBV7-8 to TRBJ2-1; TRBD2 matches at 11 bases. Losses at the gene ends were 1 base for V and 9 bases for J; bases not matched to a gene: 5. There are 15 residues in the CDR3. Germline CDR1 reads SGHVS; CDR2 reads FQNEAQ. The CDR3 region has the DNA TGTGCCAGCAGCTTAGTTAGCGGGGGGGCAAGTGAGCAGTTCTTC. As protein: CASSLVSGGASEQFF.

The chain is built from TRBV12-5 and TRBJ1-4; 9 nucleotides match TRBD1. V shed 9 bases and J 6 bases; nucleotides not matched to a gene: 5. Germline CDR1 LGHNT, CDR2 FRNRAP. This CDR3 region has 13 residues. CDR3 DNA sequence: TGTGCTAGGTCAGGACAGGGGTATGAAAAACTGTTTTTT. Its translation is CARSGQGYEKLFF.